This T cell receptor (beta chain) was identified during a study of blood T cell repertoires in COVID-19. Study as a whole: In each case, the material was cDNA or gDNA derived from T cells, B-cell-depleted T cells, or PBMCs.

CDR1 is SGHDT, CDR2 YYEEEE, per germline. Trimming stripped 0 bases from V and 8 bases from J, with 8 bases between. This CDR3 has 12 amino acids. Only in-frame clones appear in the TCRdb table, and some are missing; sequencing was by immunoSEQ multiplex PCR. This table holds 200,000 to 250,000 clones, 70% to 90% found once. V is TRBV5-6 and J is TRBJ1-1; D gene uncertain. The source of this sequence is a woman younger than 35 who had recovered from COVID-19. Input material: peripheral blood. The chain's CDR3 is CASSLDSGEAFF. The CDR3 coding sequence is TGTGCCAGCAGCTTGGACAGTGGGGAAGCTTTCTTT.